Following are 17 T cell receptor beta chains from one sample sequenced in a study of tumor-infiltrating lymphocytes in primary liver carcinoma (dated by TCRdb to 2015 to 2018). Sequencing used an Illumina HiSeq 2500. TCRbeta-specific cDNA was reverse-transcribed from around 500 ng total RNA using a constant-region primer and ProtoScript II reverse transcriptase. Construction of the TCRbeta libraries relied on three nested rounds of multiplex PCR, following a slightly modified ARM-PCR procedure. Each of the first two PCR rounds ran for around 11 cycles and used multiplex TRBV1-TRBV30 forward primers together with a Cbeta reverse primer. Starting from the raw public reads, TCRdb applied fastp trimming at Q25, assembled clones with MiXCR and retained in-frame beta chains. Rows with a matching CDR3 protein are joined into one entry that keeps the most common DNA and genes. For this sample the table gives 100,000 to 150,000 distinct CDR3 sequences, of which 60% to 75% were detected only once. 8% to 9% of the sample goes to the ten largest clones.

Total RNA and DNA were co-extracted without cell sorting from roughly 20-30 mg of bulk tissue using the AllPrep DNA/RNA mini kit. Input material: liver tumor tissue from sampling region 3. This specimen's cell subset or site label, per the study, means: tumor region T3, left-lateral pole. These TCRs come from a woman in her sixties or seventies with primary liver carcinoma and hepatitis B virus infection.

In DNA, the CDR3 is TGTGCCAGCAGCCAAGACATGGCGGTAGAGGCAGATACGCAGTATTTT. As protein: CASSQDMAVEADTQYF. This rearrangement joins TRBV4-2 to TRBJ2-3; D is uncertain. This CDR3 region has 16 residues. V was pared by 0 bases and J by 4 bases, with 14 bases between. Germline-derived CDR1 and CDR2 are LGHNA and YNFKEQ.

On this clonotype itself: Sequence at one end of the junction differs from germline and may be a read error. V is TRBV11-2 and J is TRBJ1-1; maybe TRBD1 (5 bases). There are 20 residues in the CDR3. CDR1 SGHAT and CDR2 FQNNGV come from the germline V gene. The CDR3: CASSPHQHGYLRFWGYEVFF. The CDR3 bases are TGTGCTAGCAGCCCACATCAGCATGGATACCTTCGCTTTTGGGGCTATGAAGTTTTCTTT.

Concerning this clonotype: A read error is possible here, since a much larger clone lies one base away. The chain has TRBV10-1 and TRBJ2-2, with D unresolved. From germline, CDR1 is WNHNN and CDR2 SYGVQD (reference sequence). This CDR3 has 13 amino acids. The CDR3 region is CVSRRGRTGELFF. The CDR3 DNA reads TGCGTCAGCAGGAGAGGCAGAACCGGGGAGCTGTTTTTT.

Points on this clonotype: The junction departs from the called germline gene at one end, perhaps through a read error. The V and J genes are TRBV11-2 and TRBJ2-1; D not certain. Germline lookup yields CDR1 SGHAT and CDR2 FQNNGV. CDR3 length: 17 amino acids. CDR3 amino acids: CASNFTPLRSSYNEQSF. The CDR3 DNA sequence: TGTGCCAGCAACTTTACCCCATTGAGGAGCTCCTACAATGAGCAGTCCTTC.

This clonotype showed up just a few times. The chain has TRBV7-9 and TRBJ2-1, with 12 bases that match TRBD2. Trimming cost V 1 base and J 5 bases; bases outside gene matches: 0. The CDR3 has 15 amino acids. Germline V CDR1 and CDR2: SEHNR, FQNEAQ (reference sequence). CDR3 DNA sequence: TGTGCCAGCAGCTTAGGACTAGCGGGGGACAATGAGCAGTTCTTC. Protein: CASSLGLAGDNEQFF.

There are many counts of this clonotype. The chain joins TRBV12-3 or TRBV12-4 to TRBJ2-1; weak D call: TRBD2 (5 bases). The V end was cut by 0 bases, the J end by 14 bases, with 14 bases between. The CDR3 is 13 residues long. DNA for the CDR3: TGTGCCAGCAGTTTAGCGAGGGCTAGCTTTAAGTTCTTC. The encoded protein is CASSLARASFKFF.

As concerns this clonotype: Because the CDR3 is missing its conserved closing phenylalanine or tryptophan, this is likely a read error. The chain's CDR3 is CTSSLLNDRGNEQFI. The DNA for the CDR3 is TGTACCAGCAGCTTACTTAATGACAGGGGGAATGAGCAGTTCATC. The J gene is TRBJ2-1, the V gene TRBV11-2; 9 bases fit TRBD1. The CDR3 contains 15 residues. CDR1 and CDR2 from the germline V gene are SGHAT and FQNNGV.

The table lists this clonotype with a count of one. Given a much more abundant clone one base away, this may be a read error. This sequence joins TRBV28 and TRBJ2-5; 7 bases are a match to TRBD1. V lost 2 bases, J lost 4 bases, and 10 bases stayed unmatched. This CDR3 comprises 16 residues. The germline V gene encodes CDR1 MDHEN and CDR2 SYDVKM. The CDR3 here is CASSLGDRAVGETQYF. The CDR3 bases are TGTGCCAGCAGTTTAGGTGACAGGGCTGTCGGAGAGACCCAGTACTTC.

Turning to this clonotype: Sequence at one end of the junction differs from germline and may be a read error. V and J are TRBV29-1 and TRBJ1-2; unclear D gene. Germline V lookup: CDR1 SQVTM, CDR2 ANQGSEA. CDR3 size: 12 residues. As DNA, the CDR3 is TGCAGCGCAAGAGACTCTAATAATGGGTACACCTTC. It specifies CSARDSNNGYTF.

This clonotype has just a few counts. No conserved phenylalanine or tryptophan ends this CDR3, so it is likely a read error. The V gene is TRBV29-1, the J gene TRBJ2-1, with D possibly being TRBD1 or TRBD2 (6 bases each). The germline V gene has CDR1 SQVTM and CDR2 ANQGSEA. This CDR3 is built from 14 residues. V lost 8 bases and J 8 bases, leaving 22 bases between the germline ends. For the CDR3, the DNA is TGCAGCACCCTAAAGGGGGACTGGATAGATGAGCAGTTCTTA. It specifies CSTLKGDWIDEQFL.

Note on this clonotype: At one end, the junction sequence differs from germline, possibly due to a read error. In DNA form, the CDR3 reads TGTGCCAGCACGCGGGGGGCCGGGGAACTGTTTTTT. As protein: CASTRGAGELFF. The genes are TRBV11-2 and TRBJ2-2; TRBD2 matches at 8 bases. Germline V CDR1 and CDR2: SGHAT, FQNNGV. The CDR3 sequence is 12 residues long.

With regard to this clonotype: A much larger clone differs by one base, so this may be a read error. The chain combines TRBV12-5 with TRBJ2-2; D is perhaps TRBD2 (6 bases). CDR1 and CDR2 from the germline V gene are LGHNT and FRNRAP. The CDR3 extends over 10 amino acids. Here the CDR3 reads CASGGGEQFF. In DNA, the CDR3 is TGTGCTAGTGGTGGCGGGGAGCAGTTTTTT.

On this clonotype: The junction shows a germline mismatch at one end, possibly a read error. This chain connects TRBV5-4 to TRBJ1-1; D perhaps matches TRBD1 (6 bases). From germline, CDR1 is SGHNT and CDR2 YYREEE (reference sequence). The CDR3 consists of 13 residues. Here the CDR3 DNA reads TGTACCAGCAGCGTGACAGGGAACACTGAAGCTTTCTTT. As protein: CTSSVTGNTEAFF.

There are many counts of this clonotype. The chain has TRBV5-1 and TRBJ2-5, with D perhaps TRBD2 (6 bases). The length of the CDR3 is 16 residues. Per germline, CDR1 SGHRS and CDR2 YFSETQ. Trimming left V 0 bases short and J 5 bases short, with 17 bases between. The CDR3 region is CASSLEVSGGWETQYF. In DNA, the CDR3 is TGCGCCAGCAGCTTGGAAGTATCCGGGGGATGGGAGACCCAGTACTTC.

Of note for this clonotype: A junction end diverges from the germline sequence, so it may reflect a read error. This chain connects TRBV11-2 to TRBJ1-4; D is undetermined. There are 17 residues in the CDR3. Germline CDR1 is SGHAT and CDR2 is FQNNGV. CDR3 sequence (DNA): TGTGCCAACAGCTTAGTGGTGGCGACGAGAACTAATGAAAGACTGTTTTTT. It translates to CANSLVVATRTNERLFF.

With regard to this clonotype: The germline gene is not matched at one end of the junction; a read error may be the cause. The rearrangement joins TRBV11-2 to TRBJ2-6; a possible D gene is TRBD1 (5 bases). This CDR3 has 15 amino acids. Looked up from germline, CDR1 is SGHAT and CDR2 is FQNNGV. CDR3 nucleotides: TGTGCCAGCAGCTCCTGGGTAAAAGGGGTCAACGTCCTGACTTTC. Amino acids: CASSSWVKGVNVLTF.

J is TRBJ2-6 and V is TRBV28; D is unclear. Trimming pared 7 bases from V and 1 base from J, leaving 14 bases between. There are 16 residues in the CDR3. CDR1 is MDHEN and CDR2 is SYDVKM in the germline V gene. The CDR3 DNA is TGTGCCAGCACTTTTTATGCTGGTTCTGGGGCCAACGTCCTGACTTTC. This gives the protein CASTFYAGSGANVLTF.